Listed below are T cell receptor beta chains from one sample, sequenced in a study of beta chain features in type 1 diabetes. Method: immunoSEQ multiplex PCR; TCRdb's copy keeps in-frame clones and lacks some. The data hold about 99,000 clones, with approximately 30% observed a single time. Sequencing was performed on central memory CD4+ T cells from blood. These receptors were taken from a woman aged 18-30 years with type 1 diabetes. CDR3s include the opening cysteine and the closing phenylalanine or tryptophan. Fields, in order: CDR3 DNA, CDR3 protein, D gene, V gene, clone size, J gene. The D gene is left open where the match is weak. Some rows mark clone size as missing; the rest say once, few, many or name a class of expanded clone.

CDR3nt: TGCGCCAGCAGCTCCCGAGGAGGACAGGGGGGCACTGAAGCTTTCTTT
CDR3aa: CASSSRGGQGGTEAFF
d_gene: TRBD1
v_gene: TRBV5-1
abundance: NA
j_gene: TRBJ1-1

CDR3nt: TGCAGCGTTGAAGATCGGGCTAGCGGGAGGGCCCGGGAGACCCAGTACTTC
CDR3aa: CSVEDRASGRARETQYF
d_gene: TRBD2
v_gene: TRBV29-1
abundance: few
j_gene: TRBJ2-5

CDR3nt: TGTGCCAGTAGTATGGCGGGGACAGGGGTGAGGGATGAGCAGTTCTTC
CDR3aa: CASSMAGTGVRDEQFF
d_gene: TRBD1
v_gene: TRBV19
abundance: NA
j_gene: TRBJ2-1

CDR3nt: TGTGCCAGTAGTGTGACAGGGGGCGTCGGCAATCAGCCCCAGCATTTT
CDR3aa: CASSVTGGVGNQPQHF
d_gene: TRBD1
v_gene: TRBV19
abundance: few
j_gene: TRBJ1-5

CDR3nt: TGTGCCAGCAGTCCCGACAGCGACTATGGCTACACCTTC
CDR3aa: CASSPDSDYGYTF
d_gene: NA
v_gene: TRBV7-2
abundance: few
j_gene: TRBJ1-2

CDR3nt: TGTGCCAGCAGCCTCCAGGGGCTGAACACTGAAGCTTTCTTT
CDR3aa: CASSLQGLNTEAFF
d_gene: NA
v_gene: TRBV7-9
abundance: NA
j_gene: TRBJ1-1

CDR3nt: TGTGCCAGCCACAGGGTTTTCGGCCAGCCCCAGCATTTT
CDR3aa: CASHRVFGQPQHF
d_gene: NA
v_gene: TRBV19
abundance: NA
j_gene: TRBJ1-5

CDR3nt: TGCGCCAGCAGCTTGGCAGATTATGGCTACACCTTC
CDR3aa: CASSLADYGYTF
d_gene: NA
v_gene: TRBV5-1
abundance: NA
j_gene: TRBJ1-2

CDR3nt: TGCAGTGCTAGGACAGTCGAAAAACTGTTTTTT
CDR3aa: CSARTVEKLFF
d_gene: NA
v_gene: TRBV20-1
abundance: NA
j_gene: TRBJ1-4

CDR3nt: TGTGCCAGCAGTGAAGCGGGGACTAGCGGGAGGCCGAGGGAGGCAGATACGCAGTATTTT
CDR3aa: CASSEAGTSGRPREADTQYF
d_gene: TRBD2
v_gene: TRBV6-1
abundance: NA
j_gene: TRBJ2-3

CDR3nt: TGTGCCAGCAGCACCCGACAGGGTCGGAACACCGGGGAGCTGTTTTTT
CDR3aa: CASSTRQGRNTGELFF
d_gene: TRBD1
v_gene: TRBV5-4
abundance: few
j_gene: TRBJ2-2

CDR3nt: TGCGCCAGCAGCTTTGGACTAAGCTTCACAGATACGCAGTATTTT
CDR3aa: CASSFGLSFTDTQYF
d_gene: NA
v_gene: TRBV5-1
abundance: NA
j_gene: TRBJ2-3

CDR3nt: TGTGCCAGCAGTCCCGTGGGCGCACGGTCCACCGGGGAGCTGTTTTTT
CDR3aa: CASSPVGARSTGELFF
d_gene: NA
v_gene: TRBV2
abundance: few
j_gene: TRBJ2-2

CDR3nt: TGTGCCAGTAAGGGGCTCGGAGCCCAGGGCGTCTACGAGCAGTACTTC
CDR3aa: CASKGLGAQGVYEQYF
d_gene: NA
v_gene: TRBV19
abundance: few
j_gene: TRBJ2-7

CDR3nt: TGTGCCAGTAGTATAAAAAGCGGGAGAGAGACCCAGTACTTC
CDR3aa: CASSIKSGRETQYF
d_gene: TRBD2
v_gene: TRBV19
abundance: NA
j_gene: TRBJ2-5

CDR3nt: TGTGCCAGCAGGCCGACAGGGGAGGAAAACATTCAGTACTTC
CDR3aa: CASRPTGEENIQYF
d_gene: TRBD1
v_gene: TRBV7-2
abundance: few
j_gene: TRBJ2-4

CDR3nt: TGCGCCAGCAGTGATCCAGGGTCAGCTGAAGCTTTCTTT
CDR3aa: CASSDPGSAEAFF
d_gene: NA
v_gene: TRBV10-1
abundance: NA
j_gene: TRBJ1-1

CDR3nt: TGTGCCAGCAGTTCGGGACAGGGGTACGAGCAGTACTTC
CDR3aa: CASSSGQGYEQYF
d_gene: TRBD1
v_gene: TRBV28
abundance: NA
j_gene: TRBJ2-7

CDR3nt: TGCGCCAGCAGGGATACTAGCGTGCAGTTCTTC
CDR3aa: CASRDTSVQFF
d_gene: TRBD2
v_gene: TRBV5-1
abundance: few
j_gene: TRBJ2-1

CDR3nt: TGTGCCAGCAGCTCAAGCGGGAGAGCAGATACGCAGTATTTT
CDR3aa: CASSSSGRADTQYF
d_gene: TRBD2
v_gene: TRBV11-3
abundance: NA
j_gene: TRBJ2-3

CDR3nt: TGTGCCAGCAGCCCCGGTCGACAGGGCCAGAACACTGAAGCTTTCTTT
CDR3aa: CASSPGRQGQNTEAFF
d_gene: TRBD1
v_gene: TRBV7-2
abundance: NA
j_gene: TRBJ1-1

CDR3nt: TGTGCCAGCAGCGAGCAGGGGGCGAACACCGGGGAGCTGTTTTTT
CDR3aa: CASSEQGANTGELFF
d_gene: TRBD1
v_gene: TRBV9
abundance: few
j_gene: TRBJ2-2

CDR3nt: TGCAGCGTTCGCGGGACTAGCCTTCAGAGGGAGCAGTTCTTC
CDR3aa: CSVRGTSLQREQFF
d_gene: TRBD2
v_gene: TRBV29-1
abundance: medium-sized
j_gene: TRBJ2-1

CDR3nt: TGCGCCAGCCTCCGGACAGGGGGCACCACCGGGGAGCTGTTTTTT
CDR3aa: CASLRTGGTTGELFF
d_gene: TRBD1
v_gene: TRBV4-3
abundance: few
j_gene: TRBJ2-2

CDR3nt: TGTGCCATCAGGGAGGGGGACAGACTCTATGGCTACACCTTC
CDR3aa: CAIREGDRLYGYTF
d_gene: TRBD1
v_gene: TRBV10-3
abundance: NA
j_gene: TRBJ1-2

CDR3nt: TGTGCCAGTAGTCCAAAGGCCGGGACTAGTGAGACCCAGTACTTC
CDR3aa: CASSPKAGTSETQYF
d_gene: TRBD2
v_gene: TRBV19
abundance: NA
j_gene: TRBJ2-5

CDR3nt: TGTGCCAGCAGTTACTCGACCGGGGAGGATAGTGGCTACACCTTC
CDR3aa: CASSYSTGEDSGYTF
d_gene: NA
v_gene: TRBV6-5
abundance: few
j_gene: TRBJ1-2

CDR3nt: TGCGCCAGCAGCGCTCCGGGACTAGCTTCCCCAGATACGCAGTATTTT
CDR3aa: CASSAPGLASPDTQYF
d_gene: TRBD2
v_gene: TRBV5-1
abundance: few
j_gene: TRBJ2-3

CDR3nt: TGTGCCAGCAGACCCCGATTCGACAGGGGGCTGGAGACCCAGTACTTC
CDR3aa: CASRPRFDRGLETQYF
d_gene: NA
v_gene: TRBV21-1
abundance: many
j_gene: TRBJ2-5

CDR3nt: TGTGCCAGCAGCACGCGGACAGGCGGAGGCTACACCTTC
CDR3aa: CASSTRTGGGYTF
d_gene: TRBD1
v_gene: TRBV9
abundance: NA
j_gene: TRBJ1-2

CDR3nt: TGTGCCAGCAGCCCGATCCGAAGACAAGCGGGAGTGGGCTACGAGCAGTACTTC
CDR3aa: CASSPIRRQAGVGYEQYF
d_gene: TRBD2
v_gene: TRBV11-2
abundance: few
j_gene: TRBJ2-7

CDR3nt: TGCGCCAGCAGCGCCCAGGGGAAGGGAGGCTACACCTTC
CDR3aa: CASSAQGKGGYTF
d_gene: NA
v_gene: TRBV5-1
abundance: NA
j_gene: TRBJ1-2

CDR3nt: TGTGCCAGCAGCTTCCGAAGGCTAGCTGGAGATACGCAGTATTTT
CDR3aa: CASSFRRLAGDTQYF
d_gene: NA
v_gene: TRBV7-2
abundance: NA
j_gene: TRBJ2-3

CDR3nt: TGTGCCAGCAGCTTGGTTAGTGGCAGCGGCACAGATACGCAGTATTTT
CDR3aa: CASSLVSGSGTDTQYF
d_gene: NA
v_gene: TRBV5-6
abundance: few
j_gene: TRBJ2-3

CDR3nt: TGCGCCAGCGGCCGACAGGGGAACTATGGCTACACCTTC
CDR3aa: CASGRQGNYGYTF
d_gene: TRBD1
v_gene: TRBV10-2
abundance: few
j_gene: TRBJ1-2